This TCR beta chain emerged from a study of T cells in Graves' hyperthyroidism and ophthalmopathy (dated by TCRdb to about 2019). Regarding the study in general: Peripheral blood was sampled at the time of initial diagnosis, prior to any treatment. A discovery cohort of around 98 patients, roughly 45 with Graves' ophthalmopathy and approximately 55 with stable Graves' hyperthyroidism, was used to find distinguishing TCR V-J signatures. An independent validation cohort of fewer than 20 hyperthyroidism patients and 15 or so patients who later progressed to ophthalmopathy tested prospective prediction of ophthalmopathy. The 100 or so discovery patients were divided at random into training and test sets in a 7:3 ratio. The study also compared thyroid tissue and blood T-cell repertoires from about 6 Graves' hyperthyroidism patients. After sampling, hyperthyroidism patients received methimazole starting at 30 mg daily, and ophthalmopathy patients received high-dose intravenous methylprednisolone. TCR Vbeta CDR3 sequencing of 120 to 150 peripheral blood samples (over 40 ophthalmopathy, 75 hyperthyroidism and some 17 progressor patients) is reported in the paper.

Study-wide findings and limitations: In validation, the model predicted progression to ophthalmopathy with approximately 71% sensitivity and 72.22% specificity, a median of 6.5 months before onset. Most expanded thyroid clonotypes (frequency above 0.001) were also detected in blood, a finding suggesting that blood repertoires may reflect thyroid immune responses. No statistical method was used to fix the sample size in advance, and group allocation was not hidden from the investigators. A 13 V-J signature model separated ophthalmopathy from stable hyperthyroidism, with around 88% sensitivity and 81.08% specificity in cross-validation and 80%/75% in testing.

TCR beta CDR3 regions were amplified from RNA transcripts. A first-round RT-PCR of the TCR CDR3 used the HTBI primer set with the Qiagen OneStep RT-PCR kit. Libraries were constructed in a second round of multiplex PCR, after which size selection and purification were performed. The libraries were sequenced on an Illumina HiSeq2000 using paired-end 100 bp reads. The study's processing was this. SOAPnuke was used to process the raw data, throwing out any read that contained adapters or uncalled bases, had a mean Phred below 15, or lacked an exact constant-primer or identifier match. High-quality paired reads were merged with COPE v1.2.5, and unique nucleotide sequences were defined as clonotypes. Clonotypes were aligned to IMGT TRBV, TRBD and TRBJ reference segments using MiTCR v1.1. The analysis included only V-J combinations with a frequency above 0.0001, which together covered more than 99% of the repertoires. The TCS score was defined as F50 (clonal expansion) divided by E x V (chaos), with BLOSUM62-based TCRdist calculated between CDR3 peptides within each V-J. Welch's t-statistics and random forest reduced 514 V-J features to about 12, which were used in a naive Bayes classifier (R e1071). TCRdb cleaned the public reads at Q25 with fastp, built clones with MiXCR and kept in-frame beta chains. Identical CDR3 proteins give one entry, which carries the most common genes and DNA. The V and J calls reflect TCRdb's pipeline rather than the authors' work. The sample table contains 700,000 or so distinct CDR3 sequences; only one count was recorded for about 17% of them. The top ten clones comprise roughly 8% of the sample.

Stable Graves' hyperthyroidism was defined as the absence of progression to ophthalmopathy over 18 months of follow-up. The hyperthyroidism patients were between 18 and 65 years old and newly diagnosed, with a disease duration of less than 2 months. The study excluded patients with uncontrolled infections, other autoimmune diseases, pregnancy or lactation. Diagnoses were based on clinical symptoms, serum thyroxine and TRAb, thyroid ultrasound and orbital computed tomography. Ficoll-Paque density gradient centrifugation was used to isolate PBMCs from approximately 10 ml of fresh peripheral blood. Total RNA was extracted with Trizol reagent, and quality was checked on an Agilent 2100 Bioanalyzer. This clonotype was counted many times. This clone's antigen is unknown. No qualities accompany the bases; no much larger clone lies one base away. From the cysteine up to the phenylalanine, the CDR3 has a length of 15 residues. Only the CDR3 portion is preserved as DNA: 45 bases, with reading frame beginning at the first base. V is pruned by 5 bases and J by 8 bases, leaving 7 bases of the junction without a gene match. CDR1 SGHVS and CDR2 FQNEAQ are derived from the germline V gene.

This sequence originates from a man aged 18-30 years with Graves' hyperthyroidism. The chain is made from TRBV7-8 and TRBJ2-1, and TRBD2 matches 12 of the central bases. The specimen was blood. The CDR3 has the sequence CASSRGLAGWYEQFF. Read as DNA, the sequence is TGTGCCAGCAGCCGCGGACTAGCGGGATGGTATGAGCAGTTCTTC.